This T cell receptor (beta chain) was captured in a study of blood T cells in healthy people across ages (dated by TCRdb to 2013 to 2016). About the investigation overall: Template switching captured roughly one uniquely barcoded TCR beta cDNA molecule per two T cells in model experiments. To track age-related changes in TCR beta repertoire diversity, the study relied on deep sequencing normalized with unique cDNA molecular identifiers. The donors were divided into four age groups: young (average around 15 years), middle-aged (roughly 40), aged (under 70) and long-lived (about 90). To avoid experimental bias, donors of different ages were distributed randomly across sequencing lanes. Two additional independent replicas of 1 million unique cDNA reads from the same blood draw were analyzed for two donors (one aged 18 to 29 and one aged 80 or older). What the work shows at the level of the full study, not this receptor alone: Compared with the aged group, the long-lived group had more naive CD4+ T cells, fewer expanded clones and increased TCR diversity, suggesting age selection. Estimates of total diversity from one million sequenced T cells were regarded as lower bounds and underestimates. Donor CMV infection status was unknown, potentially confounding age-related changes in expanded clonotypes. Observed TCR beta diversity per million T cells fell roughly linearly with age, and a significant reduction was already apparent by age about 43. The percentage of naive T cells measured by flow cytometry correlated strongly with observed TCR beta diversity. Since profiling was done on bulk unsorted PBMCs, naive and antigen-experienced compartments could not be conclusively compared.

With regard to this clonotype: Its target antigen remains unknown. No base qualities exist here, and no much larger clone lies one base off it.

Library creation used 5' RACE. Sequencing relied on an Illumina HiSeq 2500. A second PCR of about 6 to 11 cycles was performed with a sample-barcoded 5' primer and a J-beta primer mix. A template-switch 5' adaptor carrying 12 random nucleotides introduced a unique molecular identifier onto each TCR beta cDNA molecule. At least 2.5 million CDR3-containing paired-end reads were obtained from each sample. All of the RNA was converted into first-strand cDNA using the Mint cDNA synthesis kit, with a TRBC-specific oligonucleotide serving as the primer. Following uracil-DNA glycosylase treatment, a first 18-cycle PCR with universal primers M1SS and BC2_uni_R was performed on all cDNA. As for how the authors treated the data: For normalization, 1 million high-quality reads were randomly selected from each sample, with every read carrying a distinct molecular identifier. Instead of being binned into consensus sequences, reads that shared molecular identifiers were thrown out. CDR3 identification, clonotype clustering and error correction used MiTCR with a Q25 quality threshold and the strictest error-elimination algorithm. A nonparametric unseen species model using Euler transformation provided a lower-bound estimate of total TCR beta diversity. TCRdb trimmed the raw reads at Q25, called clones with MiXCR and kept productive beta chains. Rows with one shared CDR3 protein collapse into an entry with the most common genes and DNA. The V and J calls were determined by TCRdb, not by the authors. This sample gives about 680,000 distinct CDR3 sequences in total; roughly 50% of them show up just once. The ten top clones hold roughly 31% of the sample.

The germline V gene (reference sequence) provides CDR1 DFQATT and CDR2 SNEGSKA. Inclusive of the bounding cysteine and phenylalanine, the CDR3 is 15 residues long. Of the read, only the CDR3 DNA is kept; its 45 bases are in frame from base 1. Relative to germline, V is 3 bases shorter and J is 1 base shorter, with 15 bases between their ends. The roughly 39 donors, aged about 6 to 95 years, were systemically healthy Caucasian individuals from Russia. Each donor gave roughly 9.5 milliliters of peripheral blood, collected into EDTA-treated Vacutainer tubes. PBMCs were isolated by Ficoll-Paque density-gradient centrifugation, with at least 7 million obtained per sample. Total RNA was extracted from PBMCs with Trizol reagent, with at least 5 micrograms obtained per sample. Naive CD45RAhigh/CD27high T cell percentages were measured by flow cytometry on a PBMC aliquot from every donor.

Specimen: blood. The sequence links TRBV20-1 to TRBJ1-1; the D gene lacks a confident call. The origin of this receptor is a woman aged 55-70 years in good health. The CDR3 region: CSASHTSRRNTEAFF. In nucleotide form, the sequence is TGCAGTGCTAGCCACACCAGTAGAAGGAACACTGAAGCTTTCTTT.